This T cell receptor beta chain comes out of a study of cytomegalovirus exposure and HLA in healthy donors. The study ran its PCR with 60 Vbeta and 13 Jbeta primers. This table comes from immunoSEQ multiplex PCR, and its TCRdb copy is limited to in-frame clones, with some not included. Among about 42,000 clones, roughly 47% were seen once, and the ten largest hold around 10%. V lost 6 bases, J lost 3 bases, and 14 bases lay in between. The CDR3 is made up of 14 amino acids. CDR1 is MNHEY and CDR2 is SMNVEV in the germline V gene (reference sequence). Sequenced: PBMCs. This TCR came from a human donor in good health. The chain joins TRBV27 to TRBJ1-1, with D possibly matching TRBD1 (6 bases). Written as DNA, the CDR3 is TGTGCCAGCAGGTACGGGGGGCAAGACACTGAAGCTTTCTTT. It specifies CASRYGGQDTEAFF.